Below, one TCR beta chain is given with its context. As yet, its antigen is unknown. The sample originates from a study of Tregs in tolerant kidney transplant recipients. The study's findings and limits: Expanding Tregs on activated donor B cells appeared to best identify donor-specific TCRbeta clones.

CD4+CD25+CD127- Tregs, CD4+CD25- non-Tregs, CD4 and CD8 cells were sorted. Germline trimming cut 5 bases from V and 4 bases from J; bases unmatched to any gene: 5. CDR1 is SGDLS, CDR2 YYNGEE, per germline. The CDR3 contains 15 residues. Sequencing used immunoSEQ multiplex PCR; TCRdb keeps in-frame clones, though not all of them. The sample shows under 50,000 clones, about 90% of them seen only once. Sequences were obtained from Tregs from blood. The sequence derives from a human donor in good health. The gene calls are TRBV9 and TRBJ2-5; 13 bases are shared with TRBD2. CDR3 in DNA: TGTGCCAGCAGTCCCGGACTAGCGGGAGCAGAGACCCAGTACTTC. Translation gives CASSPGLAGAETQYF.